The 9 T cell receptor beta chains below all came from one sample that was sequenced in a study of cytomegalovirus exposure and HLA in healthy donors. The PCR contained 60 Vbeta and 13 Jbeta primers. Profiled with immunoSEQ multiplex PCR; TCRdb holds only in-frame clones, not every one. This table has about 81,000 clones, over 65% appearing once. Sequencing was done on a sample of PBMCs. These receptor sequences come from a man aged 45-60 years in good health and CMV-seropositive.

This sequence joins TRBV14 and TRBJ2-4; D call uncertain. Germline-derived CDR1 and CDR2 are SGHDN and FVKESK. Trimming left V 1 base short and J 8 bases short, with 6 bases between. This CDR3 contains 12 residues. Here the CDR3 DNA reads TGTGCCAGCAGCCAAGTAGATCACATTCAGTACTTC. Protein sequence: CASSQVDHIQYF.

The V call is TRBV18, the J call TRBJ1-6, with 7 bases identical to TRBD1. V shed 5 bases, J shed 6 bases, and the junction held 10 bases outside the gene matches. CDR3 size: 16 residues. The germline CDR1 and CDR2 sequences are KGHSH and LQKENI. DNA for the CDR3: TGTGCCAGCTCAGTAACCGGGACAGCGGGTAATTCACCCCTCCACTTT. Translating gives CASSVTGTAGNSPLHF.

This clone was seen a few times. The genes are TRBV5-1 and TRBJ2-1; TRBD2 agrees at 13 bases. This CDR3 comprises 18 residues. CDR1 is SGHRS, CDR2 YFSETQ, per germline. The V segment lost 0 bases and the J segment 9 bases; nucleotides outside the gene matches: 12. The CDR3 protein is CASSLDGLLAGGPTEQFF. Written as DNA, the CDR3 is TGCGCCAGCAGCTTGGATGGGTTACTAGCGGGAGGGCCAACTGAGCAGTTCTTC.

This sequence joins TRBV5-6 and TRBJ2-5; D might be TRBD2 (6 bases). The germline V gene has CDR1 SGHDT and CDR2 YYEEEE. V was cut by 1 base and J by 5 bases, with 15 bases left in between. The CDR3 contains 15 residues. The CDR3 coding sequence is TGTGCCAGCAGCTTGAAGACTACTAGCCGTGAGACCCAGTACTTC. This encodes CASSLKTTSRETQYF.

This clone has more than one count but fewer than ten. The chain carries TRBV18 and TRBJ1-2; D perhaps matches TRBD1 (6 bases). The CDR3 sequence is 14 residues long. Germline CDR1 and CDR2: KGHSH and LQKENI. Trimming took off 3 bases at V and 4 bases at J, with 12 bases between the two ends. The CDR3 bases are TGTGCCAGCTCACCCCCAGGGGCCATCTATGGCTACACCTTC. Its protein product is CASSPPGAIYGYTF.

Note on this clone: The junction does not match germline at one end; this may be a read error. The CDR3 here is CSSSYRLAGKYNEQFF. The CDR3 DNA follows: TGTTCCAGCAGCTACAGACTAGCGGGAAAATACAATGAGCAGTTCTTC. This sequence joins TRBV7-9 and TRBJ2-1, with 11 bases aligning to TRBD2. The CDR3 covers 16 residues. CDR1 is SEHNR, CDR2 FQNEAQ, per germline (reference sequence). The variable domain in full, completed from reference TRBV7-9 and TRBJ2-1, reads DTGVSQNPRHKITKRGQNVTFRCDPISEHNRLYWYRQTLGQGPEFLTYFQNEAQLEKSRLLSDRFSAERPKGSFSTLEIQRTEQGDSAMYLCSSSYRLAGKYNEQFFGPGTRLTVL.

The chain employs TRBV28 and TRBJ2-5; D is ambiguous. The CDR3 is made up of 13 amino acids. The germline V gene has CDR1 MDHEN and CDR2 SYDVKM. V lost 1 base, J lost 5 bases, and 8 bases lay in between. The CDR3 sequence is CASSLFRSETQYF. CDR3 nucleotide sequence: TGTGCCAGCAGTTTATTTCGGTCTGAGACCCAGTACTTC.

This clone was picked up a small number of times. The chain recombines TRBV15 with TRBJ1-2; no clear D. Germline-derived CDR1 and CDR2 are LNHNV and YYDKDF (reference sequence). This CDR3 comprises 13 residues. V lost 0 bases and J 8 bases, leaving 10 bases between the germline ends. Here the CDR3 reads CATSRDPQRGYTF. The DNA for the CDR3 is TGTGCCACCAGCAGAGATCCCCAGAGGGGCTACACCTTC.

This clone was recorded a few times. The chain combines TRBV5-1 with TRBJ2-3, with D maybe TRBD2 (6 bases). The ends were cut back, 3 bases at V and 5 bases at J, with 16 bases in the middle. The V gene's germline CDR1 is SGHRS and CDR2 YFSETQ. The length of the CDR3 is 15 residues. The CDR3 DNA reads TGCGCCAGCAGCTCATTAGCGGATGGAGGAGATACGCAGTATTTT. Amino acid sequence: CASSSLADGGDTQYF.